This TCR beta chain was recorded in a study of shared clonotypes between healthy human individuals. CDR1 GTSNPN and CDR2 SVGIG come from the germline V gene (reference sequence). The length of the CDR3 is 14 residues. Trimming took off 2 bases at V and 1 base at J, with 11 bases between the two ends. Several immunoSEQ 96-well plates shared each subset's DNA, each plate a replicate. The data were produced by immunoSEQ multiplex PCR, yet TCRdb's version contains in-frame clones alone and is incomplete. This sample yields about 960,000 clones, of which 70% to 85% are seen a single time; roughly 1.5% belongs to the top ten. There were only Caucasian adults among the donors, and all lived in Nashville, Tennessee. For this clone: No antigen is known for it. The same CDR3 is also encoded by other DNA sequences in this sample.

General study results and limits: Memory subsets had estimated richness that was generally smaller than that of naive subsets. Generation probability values for non-shared clonotypes were lower than those for clonotypes shared by all four donors.

Sequenced: memory CD4+ T cells sorted from blood. Specified subset: CD45RA-negative fraction. The chain carries TRBV30 and TRBJ1-1; D ambiguous. The receptor comes from a man younger than 35 in good health. The CDR3 sequence is CAWSPGRKNTEAFF. CDR3 in DNA: TGTGCCTGGAGTCCTGGACGGAAGAACACTGAAGCTTTCTTT.